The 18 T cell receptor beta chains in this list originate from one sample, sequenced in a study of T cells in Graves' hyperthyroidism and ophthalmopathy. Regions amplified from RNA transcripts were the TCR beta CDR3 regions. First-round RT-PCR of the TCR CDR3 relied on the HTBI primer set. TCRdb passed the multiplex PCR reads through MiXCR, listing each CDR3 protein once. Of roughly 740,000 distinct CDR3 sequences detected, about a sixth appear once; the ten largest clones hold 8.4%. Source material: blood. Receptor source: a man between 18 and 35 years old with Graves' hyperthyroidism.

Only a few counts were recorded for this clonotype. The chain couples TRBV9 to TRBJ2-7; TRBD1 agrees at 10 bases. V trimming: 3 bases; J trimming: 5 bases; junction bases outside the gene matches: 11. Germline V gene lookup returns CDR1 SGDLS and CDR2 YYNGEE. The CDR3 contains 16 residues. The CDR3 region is CASSARGGTGAHEQYF. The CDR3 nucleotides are TGTGCCAGCAGCGCCCGGGGCGGGACAGGGGCCCACGAGCAGTACTTC.

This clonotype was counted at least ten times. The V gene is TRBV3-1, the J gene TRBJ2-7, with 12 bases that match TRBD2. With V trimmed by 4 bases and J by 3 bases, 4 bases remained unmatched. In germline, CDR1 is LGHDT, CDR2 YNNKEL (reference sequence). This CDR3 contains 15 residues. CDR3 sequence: CASSRTTSGSYEQYF. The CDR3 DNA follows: TGTGCCAGCAGCCGAACGACTAGCGGGAGCTACGAGCAGTACTTC.

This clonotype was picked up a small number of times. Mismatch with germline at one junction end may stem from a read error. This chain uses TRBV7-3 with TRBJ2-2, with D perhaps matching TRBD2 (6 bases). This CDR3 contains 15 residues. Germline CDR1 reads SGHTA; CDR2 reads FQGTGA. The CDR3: CASSYGPVEGGELLF. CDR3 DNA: TGTGCCAGCAGCTACGGGCCTGTCGAAGGCGGGGAGCTGCTTTTT.

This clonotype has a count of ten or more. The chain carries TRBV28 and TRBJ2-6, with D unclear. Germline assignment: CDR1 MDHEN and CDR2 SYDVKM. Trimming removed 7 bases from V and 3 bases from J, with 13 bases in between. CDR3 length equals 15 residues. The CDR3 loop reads CASKGLWVGANVLTF. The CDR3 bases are TGTGCCAGCAAGGGCCTTTGGGTTGGGGCCAACGTCCTGACTTTC.

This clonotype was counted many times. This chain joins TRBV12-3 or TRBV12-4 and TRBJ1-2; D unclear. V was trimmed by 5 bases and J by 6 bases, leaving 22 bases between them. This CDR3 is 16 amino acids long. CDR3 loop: CASSPGRRPGGDGYTF. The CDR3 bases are TGTGCCAGCAGTCCCGGTCGCAGGCCGGGAGGTGATGGCTACACCTTC.

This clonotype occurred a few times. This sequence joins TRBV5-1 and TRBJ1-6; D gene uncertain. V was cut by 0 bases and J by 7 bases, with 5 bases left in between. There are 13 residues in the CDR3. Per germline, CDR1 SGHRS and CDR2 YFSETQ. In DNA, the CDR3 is TGCGCCAGCAGCTTGGAACAGAATTCACCCCTCCACTTT. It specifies CASSLEQNSPLHF.

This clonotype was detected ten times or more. The CDR3 bases are TGTGCCAGCACCCGGGGGCGGATGAACACTGAAGCTTTCTTT. Translation gives CASTRGRMNTEAFF. V usage is TRBV3-1 and J usage is TRBJ1-1; the D gene is possibly TRBD1 (6 bases). Between the trimmed V and J ends, which lost 7 bases and 0 bases, there was a span of 12 bases. In germline, CDR1 is LGHDT, CDR2 YNNKEL (reference sequence). The CDR3 is made up of 14 amino acids. Combining the CDR3 with reference TRBV3-1 and TRBJ1-1 gives the whole variable domain DTAVSQTPKYLVTQMGNDKSIKCEQNLGHDTMYWYKQDSKKFLKIMFSYNNKELIINETVPNRFSPKSPDKAHLNLHINSLELGDSAVYFCASTRGRMNTEAFFGQGTRLTVV.

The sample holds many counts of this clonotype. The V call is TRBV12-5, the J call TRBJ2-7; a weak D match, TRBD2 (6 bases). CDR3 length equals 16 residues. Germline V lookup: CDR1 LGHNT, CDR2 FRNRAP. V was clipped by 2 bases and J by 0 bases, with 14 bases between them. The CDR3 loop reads CASGLPPGTGSYEQYF. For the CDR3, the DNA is TGTGCTAGTGGTTTGCCCCCAGGGACTGGCTCCTACGAGCAGTACTTC.

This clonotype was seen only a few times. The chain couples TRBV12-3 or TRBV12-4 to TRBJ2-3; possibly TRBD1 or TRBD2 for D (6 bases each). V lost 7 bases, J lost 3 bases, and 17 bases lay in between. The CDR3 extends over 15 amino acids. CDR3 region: CASTQVGGGTDTQYF. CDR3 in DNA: TGTGCCAGCACCCAAGTAGGGGGAGGTACAGATACGCAGTATTTT.

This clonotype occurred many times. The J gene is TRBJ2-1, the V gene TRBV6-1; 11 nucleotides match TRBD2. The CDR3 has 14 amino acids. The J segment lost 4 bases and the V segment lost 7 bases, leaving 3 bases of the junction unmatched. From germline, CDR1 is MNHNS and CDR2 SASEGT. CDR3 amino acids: CASITSGGYNEQFF. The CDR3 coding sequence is TGTGCCAGCATTACTAGCGGGGGATACAATGAGCAGTTCTTC.

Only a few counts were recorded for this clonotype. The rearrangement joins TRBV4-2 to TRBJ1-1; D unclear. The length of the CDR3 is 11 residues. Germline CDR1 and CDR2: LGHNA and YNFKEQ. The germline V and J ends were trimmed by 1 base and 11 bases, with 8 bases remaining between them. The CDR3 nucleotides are TGTGCCAGCAGCCAAGGGTCTTGGGCTTTCTTT. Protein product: CASSQGSWAFF.

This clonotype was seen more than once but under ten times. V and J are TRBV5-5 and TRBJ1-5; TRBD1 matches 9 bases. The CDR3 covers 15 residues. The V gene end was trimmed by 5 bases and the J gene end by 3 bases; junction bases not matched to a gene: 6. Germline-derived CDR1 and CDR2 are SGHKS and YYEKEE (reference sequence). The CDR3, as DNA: TGTGCCAGCAGTTCGACAGGGGGGAACAATCAGCCCCAGCATTTT. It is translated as CASSSTGGNNQPQHF.

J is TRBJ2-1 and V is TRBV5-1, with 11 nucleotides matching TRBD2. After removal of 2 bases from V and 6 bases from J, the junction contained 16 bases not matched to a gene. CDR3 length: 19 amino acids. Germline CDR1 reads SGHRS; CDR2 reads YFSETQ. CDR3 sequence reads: CASSFPGLAANLPSNEQFF. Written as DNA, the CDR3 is TGCGCCAGCAGCTTCCCGGGACTAGCGGCCAACTTACCCAGCAATGAGCAGTTCTTC.

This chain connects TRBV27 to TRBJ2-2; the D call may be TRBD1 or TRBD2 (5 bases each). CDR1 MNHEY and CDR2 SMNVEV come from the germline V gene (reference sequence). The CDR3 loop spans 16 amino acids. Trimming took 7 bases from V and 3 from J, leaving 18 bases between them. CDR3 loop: CASTLVGLGDTGELFF. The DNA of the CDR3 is TGTGCCAGCACCCTAGTGGGGCTGGGGGACACCGGGGAGCTGTTTTTT.

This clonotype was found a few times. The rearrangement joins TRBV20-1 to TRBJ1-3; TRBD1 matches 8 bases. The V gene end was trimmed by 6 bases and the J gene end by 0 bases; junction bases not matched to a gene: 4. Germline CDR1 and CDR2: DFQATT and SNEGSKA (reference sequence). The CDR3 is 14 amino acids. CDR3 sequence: CSAIQGASGNTIYF. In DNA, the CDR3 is TGCAGTGCAATCCAGGGGGCCTCTGGAAACACCATATATTTT.

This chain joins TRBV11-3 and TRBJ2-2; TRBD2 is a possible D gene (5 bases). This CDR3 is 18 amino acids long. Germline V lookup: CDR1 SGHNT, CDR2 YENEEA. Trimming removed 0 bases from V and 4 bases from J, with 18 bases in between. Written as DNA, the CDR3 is TGTGCCAGCAGCTTAGATTTCGGGCCCTACCGGGGCACCGGGGAGCTGTTTTTT. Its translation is CASSLDFGPYRGTGELFF.

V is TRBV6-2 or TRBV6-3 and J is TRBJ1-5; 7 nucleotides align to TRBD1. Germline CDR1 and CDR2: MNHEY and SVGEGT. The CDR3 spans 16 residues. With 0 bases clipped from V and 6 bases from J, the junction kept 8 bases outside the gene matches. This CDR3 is CASSYSSMDRSQPQHF. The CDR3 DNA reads TGTGCCAGCAGTTACTCGTCGATGGACAGGAGTCAGCCCCAGCATTTT.

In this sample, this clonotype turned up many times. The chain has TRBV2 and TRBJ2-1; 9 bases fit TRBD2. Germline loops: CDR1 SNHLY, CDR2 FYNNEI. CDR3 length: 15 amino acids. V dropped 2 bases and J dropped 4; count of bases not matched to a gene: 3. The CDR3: CASSELAGIYNEQFF. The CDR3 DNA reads TGTGCCAGCAGTGAACTAGCGGGAATTTACAATGAGCAGTTCTTC.